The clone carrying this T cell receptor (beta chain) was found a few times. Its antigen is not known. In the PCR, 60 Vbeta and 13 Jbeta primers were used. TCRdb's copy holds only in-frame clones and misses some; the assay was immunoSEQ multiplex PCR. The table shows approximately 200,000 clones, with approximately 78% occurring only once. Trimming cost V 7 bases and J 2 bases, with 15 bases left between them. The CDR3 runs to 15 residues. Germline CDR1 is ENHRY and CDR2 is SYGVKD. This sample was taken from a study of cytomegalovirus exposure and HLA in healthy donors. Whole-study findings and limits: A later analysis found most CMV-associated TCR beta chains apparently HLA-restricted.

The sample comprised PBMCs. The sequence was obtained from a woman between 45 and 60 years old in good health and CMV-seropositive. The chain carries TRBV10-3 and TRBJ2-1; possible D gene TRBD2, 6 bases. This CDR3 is CAITTGGNAYNEQFF. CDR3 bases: TGTGCCATCACTACGGGCGGGAACGCCTACAATGAGCAGTTCTTC.